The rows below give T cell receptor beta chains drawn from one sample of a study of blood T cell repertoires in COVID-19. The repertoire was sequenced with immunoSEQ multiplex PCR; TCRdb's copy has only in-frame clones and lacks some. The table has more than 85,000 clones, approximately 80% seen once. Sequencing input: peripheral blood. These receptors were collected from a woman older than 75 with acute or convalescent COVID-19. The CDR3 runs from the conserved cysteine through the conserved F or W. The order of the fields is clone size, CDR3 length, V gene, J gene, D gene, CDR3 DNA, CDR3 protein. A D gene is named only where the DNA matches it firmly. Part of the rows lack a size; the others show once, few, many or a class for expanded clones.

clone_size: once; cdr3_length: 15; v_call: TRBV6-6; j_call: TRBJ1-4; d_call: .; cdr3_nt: TGTGCCAGCAGTTACTCGGGGCGAGAGGTTGAAAAACTGTTTTTT; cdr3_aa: CASSYSGREVEKLFF
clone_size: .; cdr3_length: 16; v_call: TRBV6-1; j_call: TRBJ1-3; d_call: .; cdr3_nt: TGTGCCAGCAGTGACCTACAGGGTATCTCTGGAAACACCATATATTTT; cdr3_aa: CASSDLQGISGNTIYF
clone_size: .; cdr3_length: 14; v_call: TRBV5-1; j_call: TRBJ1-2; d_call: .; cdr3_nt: TGCGCCAGCAGCGGGGGCGGAGGCAACTATGGCTACACCTTC; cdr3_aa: CASSGGGGNYGYTF
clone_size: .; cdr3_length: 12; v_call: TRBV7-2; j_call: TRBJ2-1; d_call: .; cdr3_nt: TGTGCCAGCAGCCTGGACTCGAATGAGCAGTTCTTC; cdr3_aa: CASSLDSNEQFF
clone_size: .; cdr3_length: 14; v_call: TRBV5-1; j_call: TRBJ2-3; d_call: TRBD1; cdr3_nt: TGCGCCAGCAGCGTCCACAGGGGTCCAGATACGCAGTATTTT; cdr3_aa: CASSVHRGPDTQYF
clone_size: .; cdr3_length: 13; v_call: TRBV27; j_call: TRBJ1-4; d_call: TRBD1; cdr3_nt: TGTGCCAGCAGGGGACAGGGGACGGAAAAACTGTTTTTT; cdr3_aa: CASRGQGTEKLFF
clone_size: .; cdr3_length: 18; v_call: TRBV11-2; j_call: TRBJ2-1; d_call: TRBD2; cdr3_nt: TGTGCCAGCAGCTTACGGTCTAGCGGGCCGAGCTCCTACAATGAGCAGTTCTTC; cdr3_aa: CASSLRSSGPSSYNEQFF
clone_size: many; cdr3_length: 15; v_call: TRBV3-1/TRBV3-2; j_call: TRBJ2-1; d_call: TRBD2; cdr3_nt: TGTGCCAGCAGCCCCCCCTGGCGGGAGGGGACTGAGCAGTTCTTC; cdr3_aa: CASSPPWREGTEQFF
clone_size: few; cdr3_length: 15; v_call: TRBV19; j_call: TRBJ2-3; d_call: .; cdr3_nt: TGTGCCAGTAGTATAGAAGGCTCTAGAACAGATACGCAGTATTTT; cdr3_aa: CASSIEGSRTDTQYF
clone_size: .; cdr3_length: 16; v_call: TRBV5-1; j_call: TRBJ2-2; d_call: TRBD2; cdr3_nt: TGCGCCAGCAGCCTGGGACTAGCGGGAGACACCGGGGAGCTGTTTTTT; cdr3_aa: CASSLGLAGDTGELFF
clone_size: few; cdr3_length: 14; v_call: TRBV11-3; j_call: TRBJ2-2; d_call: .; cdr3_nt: TGTGCCAGCAGCTTAGATGGCGGTGCCGGGGAGCTGTTTTTT; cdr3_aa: CASSLDGGAGELFF
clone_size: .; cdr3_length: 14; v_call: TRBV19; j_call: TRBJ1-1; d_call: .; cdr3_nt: TGTGCCAGTAGCACGGGTTGGCTGAACACTGAAGCTTTCTTT; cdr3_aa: CASSTGWLNTEAFF
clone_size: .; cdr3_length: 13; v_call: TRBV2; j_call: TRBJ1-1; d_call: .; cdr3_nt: TGTGCCAGCAGTGAACAGGGATACGGTGAAGCTTTCTTT; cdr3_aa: CASSEQGYGEAFF
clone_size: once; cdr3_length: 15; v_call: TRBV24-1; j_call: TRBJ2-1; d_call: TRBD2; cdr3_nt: TGTGCCACCAGTGACGGCGGGGGGCTCTGGAATGAGCAGTTCTTC; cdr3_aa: CATSDGGGLWNEQFF
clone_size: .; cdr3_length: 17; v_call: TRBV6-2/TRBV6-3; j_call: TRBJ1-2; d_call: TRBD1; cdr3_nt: TGTGCCAGCAGTCTCCCCACGGACAGGGCCTCTAACTATGGCTACACCTTC; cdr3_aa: CASSLPTDRASNYGYTF
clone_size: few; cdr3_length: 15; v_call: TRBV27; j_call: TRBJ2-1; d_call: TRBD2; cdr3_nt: TGTGCCAGCAGTTTTGGACTAGCTTCCTACAATGAGCAGTTCTTC; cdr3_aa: CASSFGLASYNEQFF
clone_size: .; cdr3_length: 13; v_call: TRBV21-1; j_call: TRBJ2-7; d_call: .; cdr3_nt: TGTGCCAGCAGCAAAAACCCACGACAGGAGCAGTACTTC; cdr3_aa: CASSKNPRQEQYF
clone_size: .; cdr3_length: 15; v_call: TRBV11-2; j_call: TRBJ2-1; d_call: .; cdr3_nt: TGTGCCAGCAGCTTAGTCCTTACTATTTACAATGAGCAGTTCTTC; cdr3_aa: CASSLVLTIYNEQFF
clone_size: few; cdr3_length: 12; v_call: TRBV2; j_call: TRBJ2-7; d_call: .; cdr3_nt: TGTGCCAGCAGTGAGCAGGACTACGAGCAGTACTTC; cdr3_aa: CASSEQDYEQYF
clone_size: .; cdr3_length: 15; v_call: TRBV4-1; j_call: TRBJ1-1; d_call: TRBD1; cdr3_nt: TGCGCCAGCAGCCCGGGACAGGGGGCGAATACTGAAGCTTTCTTT; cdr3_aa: CASSPGQGANTEAFF
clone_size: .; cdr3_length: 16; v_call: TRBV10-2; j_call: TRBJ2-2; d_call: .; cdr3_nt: TGCGCCAGCAGTGTTACAGCTCACGCGAACACCGGGGAGCTGTTTTTT; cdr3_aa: CASSVTAHANTGELFF
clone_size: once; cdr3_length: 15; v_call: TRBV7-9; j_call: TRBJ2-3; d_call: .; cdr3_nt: TGTGCCAGCAGCTTAGGTGAGCTAGGCACAGATACGCAGTATTTT; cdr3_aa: CASSLGELGTDTQYF
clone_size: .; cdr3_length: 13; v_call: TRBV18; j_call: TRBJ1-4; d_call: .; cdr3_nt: TGTGCCAGCCGGGAGTTCACTAATGAAAAACTGTTTTTT; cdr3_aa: CASREFTNEKLFF
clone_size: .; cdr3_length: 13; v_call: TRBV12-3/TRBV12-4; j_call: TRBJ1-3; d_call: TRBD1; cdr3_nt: TGTGCCAGCAGGTCGACAGGGGTCGACACCATATATTTT; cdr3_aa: CASRSTGVDTIYF
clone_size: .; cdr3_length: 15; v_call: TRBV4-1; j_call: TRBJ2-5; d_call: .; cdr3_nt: TGCGCCAGCAGCCAAGAATCAGGGCATGGGGAGACCCAGTACTTC; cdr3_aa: CASSQESGHGETQYF
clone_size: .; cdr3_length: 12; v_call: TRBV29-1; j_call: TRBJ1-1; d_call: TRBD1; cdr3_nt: TGCAGCGTAGGGACAGGGGTCGCTGAAGCTTTCTTT; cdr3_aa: CSVGTGVAEAFF
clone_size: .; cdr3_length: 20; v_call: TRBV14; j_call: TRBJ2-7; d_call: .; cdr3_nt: TGTGCCAGCAGCATCACAGGGGGCAGAGCGGGAGGCCCCCTCTCCTACGAGCAGTACTTC; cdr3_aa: CASSITGGRAGGPLSYEQYF
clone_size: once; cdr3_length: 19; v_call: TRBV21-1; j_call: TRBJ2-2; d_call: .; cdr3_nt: TGTGCCAGCAGCAACTCCATCCTCTCCCCGGACAGGGAGGTCGGGGAGCTGTTTTTT; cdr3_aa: CASSNSILSPDREVGELFF
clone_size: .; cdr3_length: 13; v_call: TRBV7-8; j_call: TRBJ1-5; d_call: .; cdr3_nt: TGTGCCAGCAGCTTAGGGAGAGATCAGCCCCAGCATTTT; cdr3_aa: CASSLGRDQPQHF
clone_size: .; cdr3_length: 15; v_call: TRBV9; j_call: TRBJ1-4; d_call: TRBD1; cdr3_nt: TGTGCCAGCAGCGTAGGAGACAGGGGGGGTGAAAAACTGTTTTTT; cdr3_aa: CASSVGDRGGEKLFF
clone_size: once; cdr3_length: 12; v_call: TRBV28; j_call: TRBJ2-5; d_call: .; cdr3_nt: TGTGCCAGCAACTCCCCGGGGGAGACCCAGTACTTC; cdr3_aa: CASNSPGETQYF
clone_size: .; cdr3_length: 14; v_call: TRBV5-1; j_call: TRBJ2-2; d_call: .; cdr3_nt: TGCGCCAGCAGGGGCGCCGGGGTGATCGGGGAGCTGTTTTTT; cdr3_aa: CASRGAGVIGELFF
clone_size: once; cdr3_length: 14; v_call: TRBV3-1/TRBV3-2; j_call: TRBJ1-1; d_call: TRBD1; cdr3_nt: TGTGCCAGCAGCCAGAGACAGGGAAGGACTGAAGCTTTCTTT; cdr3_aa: CASSQRQGRTEAFF
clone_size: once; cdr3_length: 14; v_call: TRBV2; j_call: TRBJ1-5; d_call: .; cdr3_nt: TGTGCCAGCAGCCGGACAGCGCTTAATCAGCCCCAGCATTTT; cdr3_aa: CASSRTALNQPQHF
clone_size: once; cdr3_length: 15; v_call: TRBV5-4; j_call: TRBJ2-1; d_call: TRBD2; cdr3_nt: TGTGCCAGCAGCCGTGGGACTAGCGGGACTAATGAGCAGTTCTTC; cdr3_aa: CASSRGTSGTNEQFF
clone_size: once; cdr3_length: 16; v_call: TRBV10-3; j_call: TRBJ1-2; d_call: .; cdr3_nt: TGTGCCATCAGCTCACAGGGCGAAGGCGTCGACTATGGCTACACCTTC; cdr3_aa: CAISSQGEGVDYGYTF
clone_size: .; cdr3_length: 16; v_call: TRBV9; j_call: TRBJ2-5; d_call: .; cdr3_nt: TGTGCCAGCAGCGTAGGTCCGGGGGTAACCCAAGAGACCCAGTACTTC; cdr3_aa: CASSVGPGVTQETQYF
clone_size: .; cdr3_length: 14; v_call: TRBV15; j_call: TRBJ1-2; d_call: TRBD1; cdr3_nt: TGTGCCACCAGCAGGGAGGGACAGCAAATTCGCTACACCTTC; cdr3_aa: CATSREGQQIRYTF
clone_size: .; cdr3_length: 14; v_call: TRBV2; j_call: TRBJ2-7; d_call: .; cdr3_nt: TGTGCCAGCAGTCTTGGGCAGGCTTCCTACGAGCAGTACTTC; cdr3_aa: CASSLGQASYEQYF
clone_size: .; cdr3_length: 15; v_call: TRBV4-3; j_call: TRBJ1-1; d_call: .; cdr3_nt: TGCGCCAGCAGCCAAGAGGAGGGGACGCACACTGAAGCTTTCTTT; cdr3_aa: CASSQEEGTHTEAFF
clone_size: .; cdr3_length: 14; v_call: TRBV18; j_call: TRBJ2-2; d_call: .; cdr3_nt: TGTGCCAGCTCACCGACTAGTGGGTCCGGGGAGCTGTTTTTT; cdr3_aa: CASSPTSGSGELFF
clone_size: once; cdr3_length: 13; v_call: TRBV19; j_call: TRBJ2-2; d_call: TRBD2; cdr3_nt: TGTGCCAGCGGACTAGCGGGAGGCGGGGAGCTGTTTTTT; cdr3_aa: CASGLAGGGELFF
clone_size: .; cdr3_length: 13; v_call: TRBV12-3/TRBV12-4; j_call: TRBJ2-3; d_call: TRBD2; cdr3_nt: TGTGCCAGCAAGAGCGGGAGTTCAAATACGCAGTATTTT; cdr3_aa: CASKSGSSNTQYF
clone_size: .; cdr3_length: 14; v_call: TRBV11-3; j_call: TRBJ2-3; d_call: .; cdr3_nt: TGTGCCAGCACATCAGGGTACAGCACAGATACGCAGTATTTT; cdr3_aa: CASTSGYSTDTQYF
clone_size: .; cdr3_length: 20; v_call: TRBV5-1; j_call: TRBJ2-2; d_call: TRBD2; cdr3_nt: TGCGCCAGCAGCTTGGATTGGGCTAGCGGGATTTCATTGGAAACCGGGGAGCTGTTTTTT; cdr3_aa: CASSLDWASGISLETGELFF
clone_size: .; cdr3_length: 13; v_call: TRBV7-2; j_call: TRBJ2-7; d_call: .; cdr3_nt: TGTGCCAGCAGCTTAGCCGGCGAACGAGGGCAGTACTTC; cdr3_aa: CASSLAGERGQYF
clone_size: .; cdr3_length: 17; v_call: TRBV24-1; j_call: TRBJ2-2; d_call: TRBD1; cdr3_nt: TGTGCCACCAGTGCCCCGAGGACAGGGCTGAACACCGGGGAGCTGTTTTTT; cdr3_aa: CATSAPRTGLNTGELFF
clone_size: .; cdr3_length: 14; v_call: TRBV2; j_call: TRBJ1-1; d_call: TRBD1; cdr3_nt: TGTGCCAGCATCCGACAGGGATTACACACTGAAGCTTTCTTT; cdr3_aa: CASIRQGLHTEAFF
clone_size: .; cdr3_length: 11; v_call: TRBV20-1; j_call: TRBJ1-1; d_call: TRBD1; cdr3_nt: TGCAGTGCTTCAACAGGGGCTGAAGCTTTCTTT; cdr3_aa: CSASTGAEAFF
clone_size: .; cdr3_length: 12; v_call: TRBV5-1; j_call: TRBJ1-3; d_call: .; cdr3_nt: TGCGCCAGCAGCCCAGGGGAGAACACCATATATTTT; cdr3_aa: CASSPGENTIYF
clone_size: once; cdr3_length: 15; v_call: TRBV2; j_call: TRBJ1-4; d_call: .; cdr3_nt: TGTGCCAGCAGTCTACAGGGTGGAGATGGTGAAAAACTGTTTTTT; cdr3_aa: CASSLQGGDGEKLFF
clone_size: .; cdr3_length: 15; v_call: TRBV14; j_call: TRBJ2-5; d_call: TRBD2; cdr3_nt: TGTGCCAGCAGCCCACTAGGGAGGGGCGGGGAGACCCAGTACTTC; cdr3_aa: CASSPLGRGGETQYF
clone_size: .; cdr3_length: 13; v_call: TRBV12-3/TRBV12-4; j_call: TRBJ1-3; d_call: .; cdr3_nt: TGTGCCAGCAGTTTGACTGCTGGAAACACCATATATTTT; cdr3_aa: CASSLTAGNTIYF
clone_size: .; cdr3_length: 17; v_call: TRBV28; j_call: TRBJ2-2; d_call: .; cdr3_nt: TGTGCCAGCAGTTTCTTACGGGGTAGTGAAGGGTCCGGGGAGCTGTTTTTT; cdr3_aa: CASSFLRGSEGSGELFF